These T cell receptor beta chains were read from a single sample in a study of neurological immune-mediated disorders. From the 5' RACE reads, TCRdb called clonotypes with MiXCR, one entry per CDR3 protein. The sample has 100,000 or so distinct CDR3 sequences, roughly 3.5% seen once. Sequencing was done on a sample of PBMCs. The origin of the receptors is a woman under 30 with multiple sclerosis. CDR3s include the opening cysteine and the closing phenylalanine or tryptophan. Expanded clones are given a class, and other clones once, few, many or no size at all.

abundance,v_gene,j_gene,CDR3aa
many,TRBV11-1,TRBJ2-7,CASSLYQGVSYEQYF
many,TRBV7-3,TRBJ2-2,CASRTQRDRRNTGELFF
-,TRBV20-1,TRBJ2-2,CSARKGWDTGELFF
many,TRBV20-1,TRBJ2-4,CSARGGLSNKNIQYF
many,TRBV6-2/TRBV6-3,TRBJ2-7,CASTKGLENYEQYF
-,TRBV9,TRBJ2-2,CASSVEAGETGELFF
few,TRBV20-1,TRBJ2-7,CSARRDRGFHEQYF
few,TRBV6-5,TRBJ2-5,CASSYGGGGQETQYF
many,TRBV2,TRBJ2-3,CASSGRFTDTQYF
many,TRBV5-1,TRBJ2-1,CASSVYSPRDNEQFF
many,TRBV12-3/TRBV12-4,TRBJ2-1,CASSRTLGTGVNEQFF
many,TRBV10-1,TRBJ2-1,CASNIMWTSFRGIYNEQFF
many,TRBV20-1,TRBJ1-5,CSARADSNQPQHF
many,TRBV9,TRBJ2-3,CASSVAPREPTDTQYF
many,TRBV5-1,TRBJ1-1,CASSPLPGATEAFF
many,TRBV6-5,TRBJ1-4,CASSYSVRGGEKLFF
many,TRBV27,TRBJ1-2,CASSPEARKGYTF
many,TRBV20-1,TRBJ2-7,CSARDSQGLSYEQYF
many,TRBV28,TRBJ1-2,CASSSQYRVGGYTF
many,TRBV10-3,TRBJ1-2,CAIKQFTNYGYTF
many,TRBV12-3/TRBV12-4,TRBJ2-5,CASSTGQGATQYF
many,TRBV5-1,TRBJ2-2,CASSLGSLNGELFF
many,TRBV12-3/TRBV12-4,TRBJ2-3,CASSSAPSTSTDTQYF
many,TRBV7-2,TRBJ2-1,CASSPMGLAGDNEQFF